This paragraph covers one T cell receptor (beta chain) sequence. A read error may explain this, as a much larger clone is one base away. This CDR3 is missing its conserved last phenylalanine or tryptophan, likely due to a read error. The data originate from a study of liver allograft versus peripheral blood T cells. Study-level background: Transplanted livers held T cell receptor repertoires, and these were compared with repertoires in recipients' peripheral blood.

Each CDR3 protein gets one entry after TCRdb re-called the reads with MiXCR. The table shows around 8,600 distinct CDR3 sequences, with over 15% occurring only once. Between the trimmed V and J ends, which lost 1 base and 4 bases, there was a span of 16 bases. The CDR3 is 17 residues long. Looked up from germline, CDR1 is SEHNR and CDR2 is FQNEAQ (reference sequence). The rearrangement links TRBV7-9 to TRBJ2-2, with a possible D match to TRBD2 (7 bases). The sequence was collected from a human patient who had a liver transplant. Some of the T cells might come from the graft donor. CDR3 bases: TGTGCCAGCAGCTTAGGAGGGGGGGGAGTAACCACCGGGGAGCTGTTTTAT. Protein sequence: CASSLGGGGVTTGELFY.